The 30 T cell receptor beta chains given below trace back to one sample, sequenced in a study of beta chain features in type 1 diabetes. All of the isolated RNA was reverse transcribed, so expressed TCRB transcripts were sequenced. Assay: immunoSEQ multiplex PCR; the TCRdb copy retains only in-frame clones and omits some. Of about 180,000 clones in the sample, about 12% were seen once. Sequencing input: central memory CD4+ T cells from blood. The receptors were gathered from a woman aged 18-29 years in good health.

V gene TRBV6-1 combines with J gene TRBJ1-1, with a tentative D call TRBD1 (5 bases). CDR3 size: 12 residues. Trimming left V 10 bases short and J 1 base short, with 10 bases between. Germline loops: CDR1 MNHNS, CDR2 SASEGT. The CDR3 is CAINGGNTEAFF. CDR3 nucleotides: TGTGCCATCAACGGGGGGAACACTGAAGCTTTCTTT.

The sample holds a few counts of this clone. V and J are TRBV4-1 and TRBJ2-7; D perhaps matches TRBD1 (5 bases). CDR3 length: 16 amino acids. Trimming took off 1 base at V and 3 bases at J, with 16 bases between the two ends. The V gene's germline CDR1 is MGHRA and CDR2 YSYEKL. In DNA, the CDR3 is TGCGCCAGCAGCCAAGCTCATCGGGCAGGGAACTACGAGCAGTACTTC. Its translation: CASSQAHRAGNYEQYF.

This clone appeared a few times. The genes are TRBV11-2 and TRBJ2-5, with 10 bases that match TRBD1. CDR1 and CDR2 from the germline V gene are SGHAT and FQNNGV. The CDR3 consists of 16 residues. Trimming took 6 bases from V and 4 from J; bases not matched to a gene: 11. CDR3 sequence: CASRGQGIAIVETQYF. CDR3 nucleotides: TGTGCCAGCAGGGGACAGGGGATCGCAATTGTAGAGACCCAGTACTTC.

This clone was picked up a small number of times. The chain carries TRBV5-4 and TRBJ2-1; 9 bases are a match to TRBD2. The ends lost 5 bases at V and 1 base at J; junction bases unmatched: 4. The CDR3 has 15 residues. From germline, CDR1 is SGHNT and CDR2 YYREEE (reference sequence). In nucleotides, the CDR3 is TGTGCCAGCAGGTGGGCGGGAGGGTCCTACAATGAGCAGTTCTTC. Protein product: CASRWAGGSYNEQFF.

The CDR3 reads CASSLGGRFTEAFF. CDR3 nucleotide sequence: TGTGCCAGCAGTTTAGGAGGGAGGTTCACTGAAGCTTTCTTT. The genes are TRBV28 and TRBJ1-1; no reliable D call. V was cut by 2 bases and J by 4 bases, with 11 bases left in between. Germline lookup yields CDR1 MDHEN and CDR2 SYDVKM. The CDR3 contains 14 residues.

The rearrangement links TRBV6-6 to TRBJ2-1; no firm D call. Trimming took 7 bases from V and 0 from J, leaving 13 bases between them. Per germline, CDR1 MNHNY and CDR2 SVGAGI (reference sequence). This CDR3 region has 15 residues. The CDR3 spells CASNPAPHSYNEQFF. The CDR3 DNA reads TGTGCCAGCAATCCAGCGCCACACTCCTACAATGAGCAGTTCTTC.

Concerning this clone: Within the sample, other DNA sequences also encode this same CDR3. This chain joins TRBV6-6 and TRBJ2-3; 8 bases are shared with TRBD2. Trimming at V came to 5 bases and at J to 2 bases, leaving 6 bases not matched to a gene. CDR3 size: 15 residues. CDR1 is MNHNY, CDR2 SVGAGI, per germline (reference sequence). CDR3 nucleotide sequence: TGTGCCAGCAGTCCGACTAGCGCCCTCACAGATACGCAGTATTTT. This sequence encodes CASSPTSALTDTQYF.

The V call is TRBV28, the J call TRBJ2-7; TRBD2 matches at 9 bases. This CDR3 region has 14 residues. In germline, CDR1 is MDHEN, CDR2 SYDVKM. V gave up 6 bases and J gave up 6 bases; unmatched junction bases: 9. The CDR3 loop is CASRSEGLAGEQYF. DNA for the CDR3: TGTGCCAGCAGAAGCGAGGGACTAGCTGGCGAGCAGTACTTC.

The chain employs TRBV18 and TRBJ2-3, with 8 bases fitting TRBD2. V lost 4 bases, J lost 1 base, and 7 bases stayed unmatched. Germline V gives CDR1 KGHSH, CDR2 LQKENI. The CDR3 runs 16 residues. CDR3 region: CASSRAAGEGTDTQYF. The CDR3 nucleotides are TGTGCCAGCTCACGAGCAGCGGGGGAGGGCACAGATACGCAGTATTTT. Full variable domain (rest looked up from reference TRBV18 and TRBJ2-3): NAGVMQNPRHLVRRRGQEARLRCSPMKGHSHVYWYRQLPEEGLKFMVYLQKENIIDESGMPKERFSAEFPKEGPSILRIQQVVRGDSAAYFCASSRAAGEGTDTQYFGPGTRLTVL.

The chain couples TRBV6-5 to TRBJ2-1, with 9 bases that match TRBD2. With 4 bases clipped from V and 5 bases from J, the junction kept 9 bases outside the gene matches. This CDR3 has 16 amino acids. Per the germline V gene, CDR1 is MNHEY and CDR2 is SVGAGI. CDR3 sequence reads: CASSSHSGRRNNEQFF. The CDR3 nucleotides read TGTGCCAGCAGTTCCCACAGCGGGAGGAGGAACAATGAGCAGTTCTTC.

V is TRBV6-6 and J is TRBJ2-1; 8 bases align to TRBD2. The CDR3 consists of 16 residues. Germline-derived CDR1 and CDR2 are MNHNY and SVGAGI (reference sequence). Trimming cost V 10 bases and J 7 bases; bases outside gene matches: 18. CDR3: CATHPGPGRAGNEQFF. CDR3 in DNA: TGTGCCACTCATCCGGGGCCCGGGAGGGCCGGGAATGAGCAGTTCTTC.

There are a few counts of this clone. Distinct nucleotide sequences in the sample also encode this CDR3. The gene calls are TRBV28 and TRBJ2-7, with 10 bases lining up with TRBD1. The CDR3 totals 13 residues. Germline V gene sequence: CDR1 MDHEN, CDR2 SYDVKM. The V gene end was trimmed by 6 bases and the J gene end by 5 bases; junction bases not matched to a gene: 4. The chain's CDR3 is CASRRQGADEQYF. CDR3 bases: TGTGCCAGCAGACGACAGGGGGCAGACGAGCAGTACTTC. Full variable domain (rest looked up from reference TRBV28 and TRBJ2-7): DVKVTQSSRYLVKRTGEKVFLECVQDMDHENMFWYRQDPGLGLRLIYFSYDVKMKEKGDIPEGYSVSREKKERFSLILESASTNQTSMYLCASRRQGADEQYFGPGTRLTVT.

The CDR3, as DNA: TGTGCCAGCAGTTCCCCTGGAACAGGGGTCATTCAGTACTTC. This codes for CASSSPGTGVIQYF. The chain carries TRBV28 and TRBJ2-4; 7 positions agree with TRBD1. The CDR3 is 14 residues long. J lost 9 bases, V lost 4 bases, and 9 bases had no gene match. CDR1 is MDHEN and CDR2 is SYDVKM in the germline V gene.

This clone was seen more than once but under ten times. The chain recombines TRBV18 with TRBJ2-1; D is ambiguous. This CDR3 has 14 amino acids. CDR1 is KGHSH, CDR2 LQKENI, per germline. V was trimmed by 0 bases and J by 4 bases, leaving 7 bases between them. The CDR3 sequence is CASSPPGQYNEQFF. The CDR3 coding sequence is TGTGCCAGCTCACCACCTGGGCAGTACAATGAGCAGTTCTTC. Full variable domain (outside the CDR3, taken from reference TRBV18 and TRBJ2-1): NAGVMQNPRHLVRRRGQEARLRCSPMKGHSHVYWYRQLPEEGLKFMVYLQKENIIDESGMPKERFSAEFPKEGPSILRIQQVVRGDSAAYFCASSPPGQYNEQFFGPGTRLTVL.

This clone was seen only a few times. The chain joins TRBV5-1 to TRBJ1-1; the match to TRBD1 covers 8 bases. In germline, CDR1 is SGHRS, CDR2 YFSETQ. With 2 bases clipped from V and 5 bases from J, the junction kept 8 bases outside the gene matches. This CDR3 is built from 15 residues. CDR3 residues: CASSLKGQGMTEAFF. The CDR3 DNA sequence: TGCGCCAGCAGCTTAAAAGGACAGGGTATGACTGAAGCTTTCTTT.

This clone has a handful of counts. This chain links TRBV7-2 with TRBJ1-3; no reliable D call. The CDR3 covers 14 residues. The germline V and J ends were trimmed by 2 bases and 2 bases, with 7 bases remaining between them. Germline V lookup: CDR1 SGHTA, CDR2 FQGNSA. CDR3: CASSLLTTGNTIYF. CDR3 coding DNA: TGTGCCAGCAGCTTACTGACAACTGGAAACACCATATATTTT.

The chain recombines TRBV27 with TRBJ2-4; 9 bases are shared with TRBD1. Germline V gives CDR1 MNHEY, CDR2 SMNVEV (reference sequence). Trimming took 3 bases from V and 6 from J; bases not matched to a gene: 12. This CDR3 has 17 residues. The CDR3 DNA sequence: TGTGCCAGCAGTTTCTACGGGGGGACAGGGAGAGGAAACATTCAGTACTTC. This sequence encodes CASSFYGGTGRGNIQYF.

This clone has more than one count but fewer than ten. The chain carries TRBV19 and TRBJ2-3; TRBD2 might be the D (7 bases). Trimming removed 5 bases at V and 7 bases at J, with 16 bases between. There are 14 residues in the CDR3. CDR1 is LNHDA, CDR2 SQIVND, per germline (reference sequence). CDR3 bases: TGTGCCAGTAGTCCCCCGGGGGGCTCGAATACGCAGTATTTT. This sequence encodes CASSPPGGSNTQYF.

This chain connects TRBV2 to TRBJ1-1; D ambiguous. The length of the CDR3 is 13 residues. Trimming cost V 4 bases and J 2 bases, with 8 bases left between them. CDR1 and CDR2 (germline): SNHLY, FYNNEI. The CDR3 DNA reads TGTGCCAGCAGTGTACGCCTAAACACTGAAGCTTTCTTT. This translates into CASSVRLNTEAFF. The whole variable domain, filled in from reference TRBV2 and TRBJ1-1, reads EPEVTQTPSHQVTQMGQEVILRCVPISNHLYFYWYRQILGQKVEFLVSFYNNEISEKSEIFDDQFSVERPDGSNFTLKIRSTKLEDSAMYFCASSVRLNTEAFFGQGTRLTVV.

This chain links TRBV7-2 with TRBJ2-1; 14 bases line up with TRBD2. V lost 5 bases and J lost 6; bases outside the gene matches: 12. Germline V gene lookup returns CDR1 SGHTA and CDR2 FQGNSA. There are 18 residues in the CDR3. CDR3 in amino acids: CASSQTPHGTSGSNEQFF. CDR3 DNA: TGTGCCAGCAGCCAGACTCCCCACGGGACTAGCGGGAGCAATGAGCAGTTCTTC. Supplemented by reference TRBV7-2 and TRBJ2-1, the full variable domain reads GAGVSQSPSNKVTEKGKDVELRCDPISGHTALYWYRQSLGQGLEFLIYFQGNSAPDKSGLPSDRFSAERTGGSVSTLTIQRTQQEDSAVYLCASSQTPHGTSGSNEQFFGPGTRLTVL.

This clone showed up just a few times. The rearrangement links TRBV19 to TRBJ1-4; TRBD1 aligns across 9 bases. Losses at the gene ends were 4 bases for V and 8 bases for J; bases not matched to a gene: 5. Germline CDR1 LNHDA, CDR2 SQIVND (reference sequence). The CDR3 is 14 residues long. The CDR3 nucleotides are TGTGCCAGTAGTAGGGACAGGGCGGACGAAAAACTGTTTTTT. Encoded protein: CASSRDRADEKLFF. The full variable domain, with the rest looked up from reference TRBV19 and TRBJ1-4, is DGGITQSPKYLFRKEGQNVTLSCEQNLNHDAMYWYRQDPGQGLRLIYYSQIVNDFQKGDIAEGYSVSREKKESFPLTVTSAQKNPTAFYLCASSRDRADEKLFFGSGTQLSVL.

CDR3 in DNA: TGCGCCAGCAGCCAAGGGCAGGGGGCTGACAATGGCTACACCTTC. Its translation is CASSQGQGADNGYTF. The V call is TRBV4-3, the J call TRBJ1-2; 8 bases align to TRBD1. Germline CDR1 and CDR2: LGHNA and YSLEER. The CDR3 is 15 residues long. V gave up 1 base and J gave up 6 bases; unmatched junction bases: 7.

The gene calls are TRBV29-1 and TRBJ2-2; 9 nucleotides line up with TRBD1. With V trimmed by 4 bases and J by 7 bases, 7 bases remained unmatched. The CDR3 consists of 14 residues. Germline-derived CDR1 and CDR2 are SQVTM and ANQGSEA. The CDR3 sequence is CSVVDRGGFGELFF. The CDR3 nucleotides read TGCAGCGTTGTCGACAGGGGGGGGTTCGGGGAGCTGTTTTTT.

The gene calls are TRBV27 and TRBJ1-2, with 9 bases fitting TRBD1. Germline V gene lookup returns CDR1 MNHEY and CDR2 SMNVEV (reference sequence). This CDR3 region has 14 residues. V was pared by 6 bases and J by 7 bases, with 9 bases of the junction left unmatched. CDR3 nucleotides: TGTGCCAGCAGAGCCTTTGGGACAGGGATTGGCTACACCTTC. Translated, it gives CASRAFGTGIGYTF.

The J gene is TRBJ2-1, the V gene TRBV5-1; D gene ambiguous. V lost 0 bases and J lost 5, with 9 bases in between. Germline V gene sequence: CDR1 SGHRS, CDR2 YFSETQ. CDR3 size: 14 residues. The CDR3 DNA reads as TGCGCCAGCAGCTTGGCCAGTACAGACAATGAGCAGTTCTTC. Translating gives CASSLASTDNEQFF.

The chain couples TRBV28 to TRBJ2-7; weak D call: TRBD1 (5 bases). Germline CDR1 MDHEN, CDR2 SYDVKM. Trimming removed 3 bases at V and 2 bases at J, with 8 bases between. The CDR3 contains 13 residues. The chain's CDR3 is CASSFDRAYEQYF. The CDR3 DNA is TGTGCCAGCAGTTTTGACAGAGCCTACGAGCAGTACTTC.

This chain uses TRBV14 with TRBJ2-1; TRBD2 matches 7 bases. The CDR3 is 16 amino acids. The V gene end was trimmed by 3 bases and the J gene end by 0 bases; junction bases not matched to a gene: 5. Germline CDR1 and CDR2: SGHDN and FVKESK. The CDR3 sequence: CASSHRASGSYNEQFF. The CDR3 bases are TGTGCCAGCAGCCATCGGGCTAGCGGCTCCTACAATGAGCAGTTCTTC.

The chain has TRBV7-7 and TRBJ2-3; 7 bases align to TRBD2. The V segment lost 1 base and the J segment 3 bases; nucleotides outside the gene matches: 4. This CDR3 spans 15 amino acids. In germline, CDR1 is SSHAT, CDR2 FNYEAQ (reference sequence). This CDR3 reads CASSLGREGTDTQYF. Here the CDR3 DNA reads TGTGCCAGCAGCTTAGGAAGGGAGGGGACAGATACGCAGTATTTT.

The chain couples TRBV27 to TRBJ2-7; 15 bases are shared with TRBD2. The CDR3 is 15 residues long. The ends lost 5 bases at V and 7 bases at J; junction bases unmatched: 6. CDR1 is MNHEY and CDR2 is SMNVEV in the germline V gene (reference sequence). CDR3 sequence (DNA): TGTGCCAGCAGTCCGGGACTAGCGGGAGGAGGGGAGCAGTACTTC. Amino acid sequence: CASSPGLAGGGEQYF.

This clone came up once. The chain is built from TRBV6-6 and TRBJ2-2, with TRBD1 matching over 9 bases. V was pared by 6 bases and J by 5 bases, with 1 base of the junction left unmatched. Looked up from germline, CDR1 is MNHNY and CDR2 is SVGAGI (reference sequence). CDR3 length: 13 amino acids. The chain's CDR3 is CASRGQGTGELFF. Written as DNA, the CDR3 is TGTGCCAGCAGGGGACAGGGTACCGGGGAGCTGTTTTTT.